This entry describes one TCR beta chain. This clone appeared a single time. Its recognized antigen is unknown. Within one base of it there is no much larger clone, and no base qualities were kept. Sequences SQVTM (CDR1) and ANQGSEA (CDR2) are obtained from the germline V gene. V is cut back by 6 bases and J by 0 bases, with 12 bases in the junction unmatched. The CDR3 sequence holds 16 residues, the cysteine and phenylalanine included. The read is trimmed to its CDR3 DNA, 48 bases read in frame from base 1. The data are from a study of STAT3 mutations in large granular lymphocyte leukemia (dated by TCRdb to about 2019). Describing the broader study: Canonical activating STAT3 mutations were detected in roughly half of the longitudinally sequenced T-LGLL patients. Over half of the T-LGLL patients were given one or more immunosuppressive therapy regimens, and 40% of the treated patients had a hematologic response. Patients with T-cell large granular lymphocyte leukemia underwent serial deep sequencing of TCRbeta CDR3 and STAT3 to reconstruct clonal hierarchy and dynamics. From an initial cohort of approximately 200 LGL patients, some 17 representative T-LGLL cases were chosen for longitudinal sequencing of TCRbeta and STAT3. As controls within the study, a couple of patients with natural killer LGL leukemia were also sequenced longitudinally. Each patient was sequenced at an average of 4 time points, ranging from 2 to 8 samplings.

The same DNA, extracted from blood mononuclear cells, served for both the TCR sequencing and the STAT3 sequencing. TCRbeta libraries were sequenced on an Illumina MiSeq, and an average of around 41,000 productive templates per sample was obtained. Using multiplex PCR amplification, the immunoSEQ assay generated the TCRbeta CDR3 libraries. The authors' pipeline ran thus. Repertoire diversity was calculated as previously defined, and values close to 0 indicated extremely monoclonal samples. Held by TCRdb, this immuneACCESS table contains in-frame sequences only and omits some clones. Under half of the omission traces to an unresolved V gene where checked; the cause of the rest is unknown. V, J and clone size were drawn from that table, and D and trimming were deduced from the DNA. The sample yields around 10,000 clones; around 90% were counted once. The ten largest clones take up around two fifths of the sample.

Broader findings and caveats from the paper: TCR clonotype switching after therapy was observed in about 30% of the 18 patients, and all newly emerging clones were found to be STAT3 wild type. Since codominant clonotypes persisted in some patients, a small but highly pathogenic clone may have gone undetected. Linking therapy response to changes in TCR clonal burden was complicated by variable intervals between samplings and by differing treatment regimens. In several patients, dominant TCR clone burden exceeded STAT3 mutant burden, suggesting STAT3 mutation arose secondarily within a pre-expanded clone. Because no samples were available when a clone first appeared, clonal expansion had to be inferred from samplings taken at other points. At least one immunodominant TCRbeta clonotype was identified in every T-LGLL patient, and multiple immunodominant subclonotypes were identified in about half of the T-LGLL patients.

The source material was peripheral blood mononuclear cells. The receptor was isolated from a man in his sixties with T-cell large granular lymphocyte leukemia. Some clones in this sample may be carry-over from other donors' samples. The age is the age at diagnosis. The chain uses TRBV29-1 and TRBJ2-3; the junction holds 7 bases that match TRBD2. The DNA sequence is TGCAGCGTAGGCGGACTAGTCTTGGCGAGCACAGATACGCAGTATTTT. It encodes CSVGGLVLASTDTQYF.